The source of this T cell receptor beta chain is a study of CD8+ T cells in alopecia areata. Study summary: Oral tofacitinib, 5 to 10 mg twice daily, was given in an open-label trial.

As for this clone: The antigen is unknown.

J was trimmed by 1 base and V by 2 bases; bases with no gene match: 3. This CDR3 has 14 amino acids. Looked up from germline, CDR1 is SQVTM and CDR2 is ANQGSEA. Points from the study as a whole: More clonal than normal scalp was lesional scalp, particularly alopecia totalis/universalis. In scalp, tofacitinib significantly decreased clonality and expanded CD8+ clones among the top 100.

Treatment of the sample: oral pan-JAK inhibitor, 5-10 mg twice daily. In each case, RNA was isolated and then reverse transcribed into cDNA as the sequencing template. Some clones are missing from TCRdb's copy, which holds only in-frame ones; the method was immunoSEQ multiplex PCR. The sample yields about 270,000 clones, 60% seen once. The source of this sequence is a human donor with alopecia areata. The rearrangement links TRBV29-1 to TRBJ1-1, with 8 bases aligning to TRBD1. The source material was CD4+ T cells sorted from blood, sampled around week 54, from a patient treated with tofacitinib. CDR3 sequence (DNA): TGCAGCGTTGAAAGGACAGGGACGAACACTGAAGCTTTCTTT. Protein sequence: CSVERTGTNTEAFF. The full variable domain, its missing parts supplied by reference TRBV29-1 and TRBJ1-1, is SAVISQKPSRDICQRGTSLTIQCQVDSQVTMMFWYRQQPGQSLTLIATANQGSEATYESGFVIDKFPISRPNLTFSTLTVSNMSPEDSSIYLCSVERTGTNTEAFFGQGTRLTVV.